Following are 29 T cell receptor beta chains from one sample sequenced in a study of lymphopenia after photon versus proton radiotherapy. Sequenced by immunoSEQ multiplex PCR; TCRdb stores in-frame clones only, minus some. The data contain roughly 40,000 clones, about 80% of them seen just once; the ten biggest clones take up roughly 23%. This specimen was peripheral blood, taken from a patient treated with proton-based radiotherapy. All receptors derive from a woman between 70 and 85 years old with pancreatic cancer.

The chain joins TRBV9 to TRBJ2-6; 8 positions agree with TRBD1. Looked up from germline, CDR1 is SGDLS and CDR2 is YYNGEE. The trim removed 3 bases at V and 0 bases at J, leaving 11 bases unmatched. The CDR3 extends over 19 amino acids. The CDR3 DNA is TGTGCCAGCAGCGGAACCGGGACAGGTCACACCTCTGGGGCCAACGTCCTGACTTTC. Its protein is CASSGTGTGHTSGANVLTF. Supplemented by reference TRBV9 and TRBJ2-6, the full variable domain reads DSGVTQTPKHLITATGQRVTLRCSPRSGDLSVYWYQQSLDQGLQFLIQYYNGEERAKGNILERFSAQQFPDLHSELNLSSLELGDSALYFCASSGTGTGHTSGANVLTFGAGSRLTVL.

This sequence joins TRBV6-5 and TRBJ1-1, with D unresolved. Germline V gene data show CDR1 as MNHEY and CDR2 as SVGAGI. CDR3 length: 15 residues. Trimming stripped 4 bases from V and 5 bases from J, with 17 bases between. CDR3 sequence (DNA): TGTGCCAGCAGTTCCCAGCCTGTCCTTAGGACTGAAGCTTTCTTT. It encodes CASSSQPVLRTEAFF.

This clone appeared a few times. This chain uses TRBV20-1 with TRBJ1-1, with D unclear. Germline CDR1 is DFQATT and CDR2 is SNEGSKA (reference sequence). The CDR3 totals 11 residues. With 5 bases removed from V and 5 bases from J, the gap between germline ends came to 9 bases. CDR3 nucleotide sequence: TGCAGTGCTTCCGTCCGGACTGAAGCTTTCTTT. It encodes CSASVRTEAFF.

J is TRBJ1-6 and V is TRBV18; no firm D call. CDR1 KGHSH and CDR2 LQKENI come from the germline V gene. The CDR3 is 15 residues long. The V gene lost 3 bases and the J gene lost 10 bases, with 16 bases spanning the gap. The CDR3 spells CASSPQGSFDSPLHF. For the CDR3, the DNA is TGTGCCAGCTCACCTCAAGGTTCCTTTGACTCACCCCTCCACTTT.

The chain is built from TRBV19 and TRBJ2-3; unclear D gene. The CDR3 loop spans 15 amino acids. Germline V CDR1 and CDR2: LNHDA, SQIVND (reference sequence). With 5 bases removed from V and 2 bases from J, the gap between germline ends came to 14 bases. The CDR3 sequence: CASSSGRRHTDTQYF. The DNA of the CDR3 is TGTGCCAGTAGTTCCGGCAGAAGACACACAGATACGCAGTATTTT.

The rearrangement uses TRBV12-5 and TRBJ2-2; unclear D gene. The germline V and J ends were trimmed by 1 base and 3 bases, with 0 bases remaining between them. Germline-derived CDR1 and CDR2 are LGHNT and FRNRAP. The CDR3 loop spans 12 amino acids. CDR3 sequence (DNA): TGTGCTAGTGGTTTGGACACCGGGGAGCTGTTTTTT. Translated, it gives CASGLDTGELFF. The full variable domain, completed using reference TRBV12-5 and TRBJ2-2, is DARVTQTPRHKVTEMGQEVTMRCQPILGHNTVFWYRQTMMQGLELLAYFRNRAPLDDSGMPKDRFSAEMPDATLATLKIQPSEPRDSAVYFCASGLDTGELFFGEGSRLTVL.

The chain uses TRBV29-1 and TRBJ2-3; D unresolved. The CDR3 spans 17 residues. The ends were cut back, 2 bases at V and 0 bases at J, with 18 bases in the middle. Germline CDR1 reads SQVTM; CDR2 reads ANQGSEA. For the CDR3, the DNA is TGCAGCGTTGAAAGTACTTGGTCAATGGGGAGCACAGATACGCAGTATTTT. It yields the protein CSVESTWSMGSTDTQYF.

The chain recombines TRBV7-2 with TRBJ1-4; D call uncertain. The CDR3 is 15 amino acids. V was shortened by 4 bases and J by 0 bases, with 9 bases between the two germline ends. The germline CDR1 and CDR2 sequences are SGHTA and FQGNSA. As DNA, the CDR3 is TGTGCCAGCAGCTCCCCGGCAGCAACTAATGAAAAACTGTTTTTT. Translated: CASSSPAATNEKLFF.

V usage is TRBV6-5 and J usage is TRBJ2-2; either TRBD1 or TRBD2 may fit D (7 bases each). V lost 4 bases to trimming and J lost 5 bases, with 17 bases between them. Germline V lookup: CDR1 MNHEY, CDR2 SVGAGI. This CDR3 comprises 16 residues. The CDR3 region is CASSSLTGRGTGELFF. CDR3 coding DNA: TGTGCCAGCAGTTCCCTGACAGGGAGGGGGACCGGGGAGCTGTTTTTT.

This clone showed up just once. The V call is TRBV11-2, the J call TRBJ2-5; TRBD2 aligns across 11 bases. The trim removed 4 bases at V and 5 bases at J, leaving 6 bases unmatched. CDR3 length: 15 residues. Germline V CDR1 and CDR2: SGHAT, FQNNGV. CDR3 bases: TGTGCCAGCAGCTCTCGGACTAGCGGGCTGGAGACCCAGTACTTC. Translation gives CASSSRTSGLETQYF.

V gene TRBV30 combines with J gene TRBJ2-1, with 10 bases lining up with TRBD1. The junction had 8 bases not matched to a gene; V was cut back by 2 bases and J by 7 bases. The CDR3 contains 15 residues. Germline CDR1 reads GTSNPN; CDR2 reads SVGIG (reference sequence). The CDR3 loop reads CAWSKPGQGWNEQFF. The CDR3 DNA follows: TGTGCCTGGAGTAAACCGGGACAGGGGTGGAATGAGCAGTTCTTC.

This clone was observed once. CDR3 in DNA: TGTGCCAGCAGCTTGGTCGGGGGCCCGTCCTTTCAGCCCCAGCATTTT. Translation: CASSLVGGPSFQPQHF. The chain uses TRBV5-8 and TRBJ1-5; the D gene is possibly TRBD1 (6 bases). Trimming cost V 0 bases and J 6 bases, with 16 bases left between them. Germline CDR1 and CDR2: SGHTS and YDEGEE. The CDR3 runs to 16 residues. The full variable domain, completed using reference TRBV5-8 and TRBJ1-5, is EAGVTQSPTHLIKTRGQQATLRCSPISGHTSVYWYQQALGLGLQFLLWYDEGEERNRGNFPPRFSGRQFPNYSSELNVNALELEDSALYLCASSLVGGPSFQPQHFGDGTRLSIL.

This clone has a single count. V and J are TRBV7-2 and TRBJ2-4; a possible D gene is TRBD2 (7 bases). The germline V gene encodes CDR1 SGHTA and CDR2 FQGNSA. V lost 1 base, J lost 1 base, and 14 bases lay in between. The CDR3 sequence is 17 residues long. The CDR3 region has the DNA TGTGCCAGCAGCTTAGAGGGGGGGCGCGGGGCCAAAAACATTCAGTACTTC. It yields the protein CASSLEGGRGAKNIQYF.

This rearrangement joins TRBV7-3 to TRBJ2-1; TRBD2 agrees at 10 bases. The CDR3 runs to 16 residues. V was clipped by 4 bases and J by 7 bases; unmatched bases: 10. The germline CDR1 and CDR2 sequences are SGHTA and FQGTGA. CDR3 amino acids: CASSSAGGSIVNEQFF. The CDR3 DNA reads as TGTGCCAGCAGCTCAGCGGGAGGGTCAATAGTAAATGAGCAGTTCTTC.

This clone was found once. The chain couples TRBV6-5 to TRBJ2-1; 8 positions agree with TRBD2. The CDR3 covers 15 residues. Germline CDR1 and CDR2: MNHEY and SVGAGI. V gave up 3 bases and J gave up 6 bases; unmatched junction bases: 7. The CDR3 loop is CASSYVAGGFNEQFF. CDR3 sequence (DNA): TGTGCCAGCAGTTATGTGGCGGGAGGTTTCAATGAGCAGTTCTTC.

V usage is TRBV19 and J usage is TRBJ1-4; D is perhaps TRBD1 (6 bases). Trimming took 3 bases from V and 0 from J, leaving 8 bases between them. The CDR3 runs 15 residues. Germline CDR1 is LNHDA and CDR2 is SQIVND (reference sequence). CDR3 sequence reads: CASSIGGATNEKLFF. The CDR3 bases are TGTGCCAGTAGTATCGGGGGCGCAACTAATGAAAAACTGTTTTTT.

The rearrangement links TRBV25-1 to TRBJ2-5; either TRBD1 or TRBD2 may fit D (5 bases each). Looked up from germline, CDR1 is MGHDK and CDR2 is SYGVNS. V shed 6 bases and J shed 2 bases, with 13 bases lying between them. CDR3 size: 14 residues. DNA of the CDR3: TGTGCCAGCAGCCGAAGGGGCGGGCAAGAGACCCAGTACTTC. Its translation: CASSRRGGQETQYF. Variable domain in full (rest from reference TRBV25-1 and TRBJ2-5): EADIYQTPRYLVIGTGKKITLECSQTMGHDKMYWYQQDPGMELHLIHYSYGVNSTEKGDLSSESTVSRIRTEHFPLTLESARPSHTSQYLCASSRRGGQETQYFGPGTRLLVL.

The V and J genes are TRBV4-1 and TRBJ2-3, with 9 bases identical to TRBD2. V was pared by 7 bases and J by 0 bases, with 5 bases of the junction left unmatched. The CDR3 length is 15 residues. Germline V lookup: CDR1 MGHRA, CDR2 YSYEKL. The CDR3 protein is CASTPLAGSTDTQYF. The CDR3 bases are TGCGCCAGCACCCCACTAGCGGGTAGCACAGATACGCAGTATTTT.

The chain couples TRBV7-8 to TRBJ1-2; weak D call: TRBD1 (6 bases). Trimming pared 5 bases from V and 1 base from J, leaving 20 bases between. From germline, CDR1 is SGHVS and CDR2 FQNEAQ. The CDR3 is 17 residues long. CDR3 DNA sequence: TGTGCCAGCAGCCAGGGGTCCCAGGGGCCAGTTAACTATGGCTACACCTTC. This encodes CASSQGSQGPVNYGYTF.

V and J are TRBV6-5 and TRBJ2-1; possibly TRBD2 for D (6 bases). The germline V and J ends were trimmed by 5 bases and 3 bases, with 8 bases remaining between them. Germline CDR1 and CDR2: MNHEY and SVGAGI. The CDR3 covers 13 residues. The CDR3 DNA reads TGTGCCAGCAGTCCGGGAGACTACAATGAGCAGTTCTTC. This encodes CASSPGDYNEQFF.

The chain uses TRBV4-3 and TRBJ2-1; 16 bases are shared with TRBD2. The germline CDR1 and CDR2 sequences are LGHNA and YSLEER. V shed 4 bases, J shed 7 bases, and the junction held 10 bases outside the gene matches. The CDR3 consists of 18 residues. The CDR3 spells CASSLGLAGGPFRNEQFF. In DNA, the CDR3 is TGCGCCAGCAGCCTGGGACTAGCGGGAGGGCCATTTAGGAATGAGCAGTTCTTC.

This rearrangement joins TRBV7-9 to TRBJ1-5; TRBD1 matches 7 bases. V shed 4 bases, J shed 11 bases, and the junction held 14 bases outside the gene matches. Germline CDR1 reads SEHNR; CDR2 reads FQNEAQ (reference sequence). The CDR3 totals 15 residues. CDR3: CASSSTGDEAFAQHF. CDR3 coding DNA: TGTGCCAGCAGCTCTACAGGGGATGAGGCGTTCGCCCAGCATTTT. Using reference TRBV7-9 and TRBJ1-5 for the parts outside the CDR3, the full variable domain is DTGVSQNPRHKITKRGQNVTFRCDPISEHNRLYWYRQTLGQGPEFLTYFQNEAQLEKSRLLSDRFSAERPKGSFSTLEIQRTEQGDSAMYLCASSSTGDEAFAQHFGDGTRLSIL.

The rearrangement links TRBV28 to TRBJ1-1; a possible D gene is TRBD1 (6 bases). Germline CDR1 MDHEN, CDR2 SYDVKM. The CDR3 runs to 16 residues. V lost 7 bases and J 6 bases, leaving 24 bases between the germline ends. CDR3 bases: TGTGCCAGCACCACTAGAAGAACAGGGATTGTGGCTGAAGCTTTCTTT. Translated, it gives CASTTRRTGIVAEAFF.

This rearrangement joins TRBV5-4 to TRBJ1-2, with 9 bases aligning to TRBD1. This CDR3 comprises 14 residues. Germline V CDR1 and CDR2: SGHNT, YYREEE (reference sequence). Germline trimming cut 0 bases from V and 5 bases from J; bases unmatched to any gene: 2. In DNA, the CDR3 is TGTGCCAGCAGCTTGGGGGACAGGGTTTATGGCTACACCTTC. Its protein is CASSLGDRVYGYTF.

The chain employs TRBV14 and TRBJ2-2; 7 bases match TRBD1. V lost 3 bases and J lost 6; bases outside the gene matches: 19. The length of the CDR3 is 19 residues. CDR1 is SGHDN and CDR2 is FVKESK in the germline V gene. The CDR3 region has the DNA TGTGCCAGCAGCCATGGAAAAGGGGGCGATAGCTCCTTGTCCGGGGAGCTGTTTTTT. Encoded protein: CASSHGKGGDSSLSGELFF. Full variable domain (outside the CDR3, taken from reference TRBV14 and TRBJ2-2): EAGVTQFPSHSVIEKGQTVTLRCDPISGHDNLYWYRRVMGKEIKFLLHFVKESKQDESGMPNNRFLAERTGGTYSTLKVQPAELEDSGVYFCASSHGKGGDSSLSGELFFGEGSRLTVL.

CDR3 sequence reads: CASWGPASYEQYF. As DNA, the CDR3 is TGTGCCAGCTGGGGCCCGGCGAGCTACGAGCAGTACTTC. This chain joins TRBV6-5 and TRBJ2-7; D might be TRBD1 (5 bases). The CDR3 has 13 amino acids. Deletions cut 8 bases from V and 3 bases from J, with 14 bases between. Germline assignment: CDR1 MNHEY and CDR2 SVGAGI.

This sequence joins TRBV27 and TRBJ2-7; 9 bases line up with TRBD2. The CDR3 contains 17 residues. Germline V lookup: CDR1 MNHEY, CDR2 SMNVEV (reference sequence). With V trimmed by 2 bases and J by 5 bases, 13 bases remained unmatched. The CDR3 protein is CASSLGSRGGESHEQYF. The CDR3 DNA reads as TGTGCCAGCAGTTTAGGGTCGCGGGGGGGAGAGTCCCACGAGCAGTACTTC.

The chain carries TRBV7-2 and TRBJ1-2; D is possibly TRBD1 (5 bases). In germline, CDR1 is SGHTA, CDR2 FQGNSA. V was cut by 2 bases and J by 1 base, with 14 bases left in between. The CDR3 spans 16 residues. CDR3 bases: TGTGCCAGCAGCTTAAGGGGCCAAGGAATTAACTATGGCTACACCTTC. Its protein product is CASSLRGQGINYGYTF.

A single count supports this clone. This chain connects TRBV28 to TRBJ2-7, with 8 bases lining up with TRBD1. Trimming at V came to 6 bases and at J to 2 bases, leaving 6 bases not matched to a gene. This CDR3 spans 14 amino acids. In germline, CDR1 is MDHEN, CDR2 SYDVKM. The CDR3 loop reads CASSSGTGAYEQYF. The CDR3 region has the DNA TGTGCCAGCAGCTCCGGGACAGGAGCCTACGAGCAGTACTTC.